The 5 T cell receptor beta chains below come from one sample, sequenced in a study of technical replicates of blood from several donors. Data came from immunoSEQ multiplex PCR; TCRdb stores just in-frame clones and leaves some out. The data show over 65,000 clones, with nearly 95% seen just once and less than 0.3% held by the top ten. The sequenced sample was T cells isolated from PBMCs. Source of these receptors: a human donor in good health.

This chain uses TRBV4-1 with TRBJ1-2; D perhaps matches TRBD1 (6 bases). CDR3 size: 14 residues. Germline CDR1 reads MGHRA; CDR2 reads YSYEKL. V lost 3 bases, J lost 6 bases, and 14 bases lay in between. The CDR3 region is CASSQVGAEDGYTF. CDR3 sequence (DNA): TGCGCCAGCAGCCAGGTGGGGGCCGAAGATGGCTACACCTTC.

The chain links TRBV14 to TRBJ1-4; tentatively, D is TRBD1 (5 bases). CDR3 length: 14 amino acids. The germline V gene encodes CDR1 SGHDN and CDR2 FVKESK. Trimming removed 0 bases from V and 10 bases from J, with 12 bases in between. The DNA for the CDR3 is TGTGCCAGCAGCCAAGATTGGGGGAGGGGAAAACTGTTTTTT. Its protein product is CASSQDWGRGKLFF.

DNA of the CDR3: TGTGCCAGCAGCTCGGTGAACCGGGACAGGGCCTACGAGCAGTACTTC. It yields the protein CASSSVNRDRAYEQYF. V is TRBV11-2 and J is TRBJ2-7; the match to TRBD1 covers 9 bases. The germline gives CDR1 SGHAT, CDR2 FQNNGV. J lost 2 bases, V lost 4 bases, and 9 bases had no gene match. The CDR3 spans 16 residues.

CDR3 DNA: TGTGCCAGCAGCTTGACAGGGGTTCAGTATGGCTACACCTTC. This gives the protein CASSLTGVQYGYTF. The J gene is TRBJ1-2, the V gene TRBV11-2; 8 bases are a match to TRBD1. V shed 3 bases, J shed 5 bases, and the junction held 5 bases outside the gene matches. Germline assignment: CDR1 SGHAT and CDR2 FQNNGV. CDR3 length equals 14 residues. The variable domain in full, completed from reference TRBV11-2 and TRBJ1-2, reads EAGVAQSPRYKIIEKRQSVAFWCNPISGHATLYWYQQILGQGPKLLIQFQNNGVVDDSQLPKDRFSAERLKGVDSTLKIQPAKLEDSAVYLCASSLTGVQYGYTFGSGTRLTVV.

This clone was recorded once. J is TRBJ2-6 and V is TRBV6-6, with D hard to call. CDR3 length: 13 residues. Germline loops: CDR1 MNHNY, CDR2 SVGAGI (reference sequence). V gave up 6 bases and J gave up 4 bases, with 7 bases separating them. The CDR3, as DNA: TGTGCCAGCAGGTTCTCGGGGGCCAACGTCCTGACTTTC. Its protein is CASRFSGANVLTF.